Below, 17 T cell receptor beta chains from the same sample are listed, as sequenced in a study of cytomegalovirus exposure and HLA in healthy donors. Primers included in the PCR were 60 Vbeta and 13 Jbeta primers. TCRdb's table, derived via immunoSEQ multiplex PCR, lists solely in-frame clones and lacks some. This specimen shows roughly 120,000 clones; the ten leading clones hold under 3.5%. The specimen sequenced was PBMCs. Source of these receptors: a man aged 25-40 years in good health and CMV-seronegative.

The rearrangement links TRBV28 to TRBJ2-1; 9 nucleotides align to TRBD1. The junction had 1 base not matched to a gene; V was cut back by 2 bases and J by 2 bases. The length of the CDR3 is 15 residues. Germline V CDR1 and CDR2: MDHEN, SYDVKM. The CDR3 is CASSLRDRAYNEQFF. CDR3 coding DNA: TGTGCCAGCAGTTTACGGGACAGGGCCTACAATGAGCAGTTCTTC.

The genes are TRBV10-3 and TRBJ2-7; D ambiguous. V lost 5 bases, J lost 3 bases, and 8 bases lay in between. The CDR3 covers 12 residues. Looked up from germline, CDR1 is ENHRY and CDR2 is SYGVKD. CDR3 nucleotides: TGTGCCATCAGTCAATCAGACTACGAGCAGTACTTC. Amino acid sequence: CAISQSDYEQYF.

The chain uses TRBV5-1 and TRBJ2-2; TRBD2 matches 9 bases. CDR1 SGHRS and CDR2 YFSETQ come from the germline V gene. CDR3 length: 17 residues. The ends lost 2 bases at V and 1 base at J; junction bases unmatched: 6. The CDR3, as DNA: TGCGCCAGCAGCTTCCTAGCGGGGCTGGGGAACACCGGGGAGCTGTTTTTT. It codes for CASSFLAGLGNTGELFF.

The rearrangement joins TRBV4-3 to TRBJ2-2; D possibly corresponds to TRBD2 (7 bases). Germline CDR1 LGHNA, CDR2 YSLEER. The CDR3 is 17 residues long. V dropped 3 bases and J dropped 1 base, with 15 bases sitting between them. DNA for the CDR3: TGCGCCAGCAGCCATGGGGGGGGCGATCTGAACACCGGGGAGCTGTTTTTT. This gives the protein CASSHGGGDLNTGELFF.

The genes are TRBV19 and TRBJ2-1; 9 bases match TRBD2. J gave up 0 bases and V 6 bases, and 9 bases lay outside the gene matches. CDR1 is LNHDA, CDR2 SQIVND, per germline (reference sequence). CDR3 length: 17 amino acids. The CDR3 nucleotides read TGTGCCAGTAGCTACCTAGCGGGAATAAGCTCCTACAATGAGCAGTTCTTC. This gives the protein CASSYLAGISSYNEQFF.

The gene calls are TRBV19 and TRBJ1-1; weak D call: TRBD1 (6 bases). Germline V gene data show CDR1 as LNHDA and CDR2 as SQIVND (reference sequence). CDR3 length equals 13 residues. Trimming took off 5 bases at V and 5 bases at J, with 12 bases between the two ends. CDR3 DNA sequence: TGTGCCAGTAGTGCAAGCCAGGGGACTGAAGCTTTCTTT. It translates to CASSASQGTEAFF.

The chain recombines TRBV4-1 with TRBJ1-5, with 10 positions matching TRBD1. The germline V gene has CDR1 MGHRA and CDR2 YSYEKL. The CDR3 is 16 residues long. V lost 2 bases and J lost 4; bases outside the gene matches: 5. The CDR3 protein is CASSQYWTGGNQPQHF. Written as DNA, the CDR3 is TGCGCCAGCAGCCAATACTGGACAGGGGGTAATCAGCCCCAGCATTTT.

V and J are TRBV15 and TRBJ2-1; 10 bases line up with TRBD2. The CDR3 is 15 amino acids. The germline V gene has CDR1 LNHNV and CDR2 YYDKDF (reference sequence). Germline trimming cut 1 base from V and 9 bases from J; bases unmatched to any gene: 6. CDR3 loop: CATSRAKREGTEQFF. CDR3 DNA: TGTGCCACCAGCAGAGCGAAGCGGGAGGGAACTGAGCAGTTCTTC. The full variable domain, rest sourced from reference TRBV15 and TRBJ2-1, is DAMVIQNPRYQVTQFGKPVTLSCSQTLNHNVMYWYQQKSSQAPKLLFHYYDKDFNNEADTPDNFQSRRPNTSFCFLDIRSPGLGDTAMYLCATSRAKREGTEQFFGPGTRLTVL.

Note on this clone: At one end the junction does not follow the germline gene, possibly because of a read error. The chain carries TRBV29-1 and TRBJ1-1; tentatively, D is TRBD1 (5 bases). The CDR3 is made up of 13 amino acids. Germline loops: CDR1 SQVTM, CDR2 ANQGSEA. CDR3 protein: CSVEGERNTEAFF. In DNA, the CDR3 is TGCAGCGTGGAAGGGGAGCGGAACACTGAAGCTTTCTTT.

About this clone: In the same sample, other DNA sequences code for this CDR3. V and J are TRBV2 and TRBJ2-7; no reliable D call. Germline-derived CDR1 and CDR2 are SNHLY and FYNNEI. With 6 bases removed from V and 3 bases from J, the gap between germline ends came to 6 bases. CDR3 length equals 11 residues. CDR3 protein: CASSLSYEQYF. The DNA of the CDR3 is TGTGCCAGCAGCCTGAGCTACGAGCAGTACTTC.

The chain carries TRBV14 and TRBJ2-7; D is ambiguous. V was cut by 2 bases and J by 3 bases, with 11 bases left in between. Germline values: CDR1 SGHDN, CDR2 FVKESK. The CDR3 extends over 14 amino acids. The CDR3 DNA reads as TGTGCCAGCAGCCAAAGAAACTCGTTCTACGAGCAGTACTTC. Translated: CASSQRNSFYEQYF.

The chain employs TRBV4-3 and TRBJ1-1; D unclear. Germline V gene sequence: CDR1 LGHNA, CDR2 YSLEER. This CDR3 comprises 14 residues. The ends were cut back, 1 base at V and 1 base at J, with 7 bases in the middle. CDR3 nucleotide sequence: TGCGCCAGCAGCCAAGTAGCCACGAACACTGAAGCTTTCTTT. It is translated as CASSQVATNTEAFF.

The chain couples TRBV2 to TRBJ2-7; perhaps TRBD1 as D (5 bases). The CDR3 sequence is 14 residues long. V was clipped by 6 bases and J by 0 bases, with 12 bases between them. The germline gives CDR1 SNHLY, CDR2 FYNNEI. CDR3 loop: CASRDTSLSYEQYF. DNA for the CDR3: TGTGCCAGCAGGGACACCTCGCTCTCCTACGAGCAGTACTTC.

The CDR3 here is CASSLGDTPGTEAFF. The CDR3 nucleotides read TGCGCCAGCAGCCTCGGGGACACCCCAGGTACTGAAGCTTTCTTT. The chain carries TRBV5-1 and TRBJ1-1, with D possibly being TRBD1 (6 bases). There are 15 residues in the CDR3. Germline V lookup: CDR1 SGHRS, CDR2 YFSETQ. V lost 4 bases and J lost 5, with 18 bases in between.

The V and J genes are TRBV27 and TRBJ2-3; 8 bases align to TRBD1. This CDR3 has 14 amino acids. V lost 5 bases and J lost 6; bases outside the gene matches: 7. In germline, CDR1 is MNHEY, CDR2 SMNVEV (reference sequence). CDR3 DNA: TGTGCCAGCAGTGTTGGACAGGGTTGGGATACGCAGTATTTT. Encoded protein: CASSVGQGWDTQYF.

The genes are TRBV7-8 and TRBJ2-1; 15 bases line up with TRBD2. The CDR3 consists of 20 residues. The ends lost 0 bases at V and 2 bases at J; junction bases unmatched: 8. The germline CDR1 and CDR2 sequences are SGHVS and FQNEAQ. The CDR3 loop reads CASSLAAGTSGRRAYNEQFF. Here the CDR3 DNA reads TGTGCCAGCAGCTTAGCGGCGGGGACTAGCGGGAGGAGGGCCTACAATGAGCAGTTCTTC.

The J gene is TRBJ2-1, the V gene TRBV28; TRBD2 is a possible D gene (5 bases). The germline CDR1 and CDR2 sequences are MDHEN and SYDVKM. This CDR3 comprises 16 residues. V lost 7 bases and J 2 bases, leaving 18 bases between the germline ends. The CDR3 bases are TGTGCCAGCAAAGGAGTTCTAGCTCTTGCCTACAATGAGCAGTTCTTC. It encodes CASKGVLALAYNEQFF.